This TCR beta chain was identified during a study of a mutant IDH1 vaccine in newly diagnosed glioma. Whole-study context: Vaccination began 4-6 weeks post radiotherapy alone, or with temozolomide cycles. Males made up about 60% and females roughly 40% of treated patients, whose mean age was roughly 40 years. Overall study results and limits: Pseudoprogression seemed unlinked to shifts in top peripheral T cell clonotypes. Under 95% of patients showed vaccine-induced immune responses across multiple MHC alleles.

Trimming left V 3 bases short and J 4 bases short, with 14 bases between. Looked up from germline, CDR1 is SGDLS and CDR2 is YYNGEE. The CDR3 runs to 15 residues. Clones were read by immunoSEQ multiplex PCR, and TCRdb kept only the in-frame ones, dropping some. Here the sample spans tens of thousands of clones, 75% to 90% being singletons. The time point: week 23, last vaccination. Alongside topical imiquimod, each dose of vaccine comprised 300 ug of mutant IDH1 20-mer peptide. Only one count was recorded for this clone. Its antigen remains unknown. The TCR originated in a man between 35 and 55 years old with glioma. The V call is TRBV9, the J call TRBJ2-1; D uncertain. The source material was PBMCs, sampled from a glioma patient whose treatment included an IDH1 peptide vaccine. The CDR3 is CASSASSNMYNEQFF. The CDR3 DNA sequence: TGTGCCAGCAGCGCGAGCAGTAACATGTACAATGAGCAGTTCTTC.